This is a list of T cell receptor beta chains from one sample in a study of shared clonotypes between healthy human individuals. Sequencing used immunoSEQ multiplex PCR; TCRdb keeps in-frame clones, though not all of them. The sample holds a few million clones; over 85% are singletons and the top ten take 0.39%. The sample consisted of naive CD4+ T cells from PBMCs. These receptors were obtained from a man younger than 35 in good health. Some clones in this sample may be carry-over from other donors' samples. Each CDR3 is given with its conserved first and last residue. D genes are given only for firm matches. Clone size, where shown, is once, few, many, or a class for clones that have expanded.

clone size: once; D gene: .; V gene: TRBV28; J gene: TRBJ2-3; CDR3 protein: CASSFGRAGDTQYF; CDR3 DNA: TGTGCCAGCAGTTTTGGAAGGGCGGGGGATACGCAGTATTTT
clone size: .; D gene: .; V gene: TRBV7-3; J gene: TRBJ2-3; CDR3 protein: CASSLSGGNTDTQYF; CDR3 DNA: TGTGCCAGCAGCCTCTCAGGCGGGAACACAGATACGCAGTATTTT
clone size: .; D gene: TRBD2; V gene: TRBV2; J gene: TRBJ2-2; CDR3 protein: CASSDLADANTGELFF; CDR3 DNA: TGTGCCAGCAGTGATCTAGCGGACGCGAACACCGGGGAGCTGTTTTTT
clone size: .; D gene: .; V gene: TRBV28; J gene: TRBJ2-7; CDR3 protein: CASSPAYEQYF; CDR3 DNA: TGTGCCAGCAGCCCCGCCTACGAGCAGTACTTC
clone size: .; D gene: .; V gene: TRBV5-1; J gene: TRBJ1-3; CDR3 protein: CASRFGSSGNTIYF; CDR3 DNA: TGCGCCAGCAGGTTCGGGAGCTCTGGAAACACCATATATTTT
clone size: .; D gene: TRBD2; V gene: TRBV27; J gene: TRBJ2-7; CDR3 protein: CASSWRLAGGLSYEQYF; CDR3 DNA: TGTGCCAGCAGTTGGAGACTAGCGGGAGGGCTCTCCTACGAGCAGTACTTC
clone size: .; D gene: TRBD2; V gene: TRBV15; J gene: TRBJ2-5; CDR3 protein: CATSRVGEAGGRETQYF; CDR3 DNA: TGTGCCACCAGCAGAGTGGGGGAAGCGGGAGGACGAGAGACCCAGTACTTC
clone size: .; D gene: TRBD1; V gene: TRBV11-1; J gene: TRBJ2-7; CDR3 protein: CASSPRRGYDEQYF; CDR3 DNA: TGTGCCAGCAGCCCCCGCAGGGGGTACGACGAGCAGTACTTC
clone size: .; D gene: .; V gene: TRBV9; J gene: TRBJ2-3; CDR3 protein: CASSPWGRSTDTQYF; CDR3 DNA: TGTGCCAGCTCCCCCTGGGGCAGATCCACAGATACGCAGTATTTT
clone size: .; D gene: .; V gene: TRBV5-1; J gene: TRBJ2-1; CDR3 protein: CASSFVTSRNEQFF; CDR3 DNA: TGCGCCAGCAGCTTTGTTACTTCGAGGAATGAGCAGTTCTTC
clone size: .; D gene: TRBD1; V gene: TRBV7-2; J gene: TRBJ1-5; CDR3 protein: CASSQSRQGAGQPQHF; CDR3 DNA: TGTGCCAGCAGCCAAAGTCGACAGGGGGCGGGGCAGCCCCAGCATTTT
clone size: once; D gene: TRBD1; V gene: TRBV4-1; J gene: TRBJ1-6; CDR3 protein: CASSPGQGSSPLHF; CDR3 DNA: TGCGCCAGCAGCCCGGGACAGGGGAGTTCACCCCTCCACTTT
clone size: .; D gene: .; V gene: TRBV4-2; J gene: TRBJ2-5; CDR3 protein: CASSTWDLQETQYF; CDR3 DNA: TGTGCCAGCAGCACCTGGGACCTACAAGAGACCCAGTACTTC
clone size: .; D gene: .; V gene: TRBV7-2; J gene: TRBJ1-5; CDR3 protein: CASSLAPTSANSNQPQHF; CDR3 DNA: TGTGCCAGCAGCTTAGCCCCGACATCTGCTAATAGCAATCAGCCCCAGCATTTT
clone size: .; D gene: .; V gene: TRBV5-1; J gene: TRBJ1-2; CDR3 protein: CASSLNPGVPYGYTF; CDR3 DNA: TGCGCCAGCAGCTTGAATCCAGGGGTTCCCTATGGCTACACCTTC
clone size: few; D gene: TRBD1; V gene: TRBV28; J gene: TRBJ1-5; CDR3 protein: CASSSTGAGNQPQHF; CDR3 DNA: TGTGCCAGCAGTTCGACAGGGGCAGGGAATCAGCCCCAGCATTTT
clone size: once; D gene: TRBD2; V gene: TRBV18; J gene: TRBJ2-2; CDR3 protein: CASSPYELAGGGTGELFF; CDR3 DNA: TGTGCCAGCTCACCGTACGAACTAGCGGGAGGTGGAACCGGGGAGCTGTTTTTT
clone size: .; D gene: TRBD2; V gene: TRBV4-2; J gene: TRBJ2-1; CDR3 protein: CASSQWALAGDNEQFF; CDR3 DNA: TGTGCCAGCAGCCAATGGGCACTAGCGGGAGATAATGAGCAGTTCTTC
clone size: .; D gene: .; V gene: TRBV6-1; J gene: TRBJ1-5; CDR3 protein: CASTHQGPVF; CDR3 DNA: TGTGCCAGCACCCATCAGGGGCCGGTCTTT
clone size: .; D gene: .; V gene: TRBV9; J gene: TRBJ1-2; CDR3 protein: CASSRDYGYTF; CDR3 DNA: TGTGCCAGCAGCCGAGACTATGGCTACACCTTC
clone size: .; D gene: .; V gene: TRBV5-1; J gene: TRBJ2-7; CDR3 protein: CASSVGDRYSYEQYF; CDR3 DNA: TGCGCCAGCAGCGTAGGGGACCGGTATTCCTACGAGCAGTACTTC
clone size: .; D gene: TRBD1; V gene: TRBV28; J gene: TRBJ2-7; CDR3 protein: CASRPTGLLYDEQYF; CDR3 DNA: TGTGCCAGCAGGCCGACAGGGTTACTTTATGACGAGCAGTACTTC
clone size: .; D gene: .; V gene: TRBV7-2; J gene: TRBJ1-1; CDR3 protein: CASSPTGLEAFF; CDR3 DNA: TGTGCCAGCAGCCCTACAGGGTTAGAAGCTTTCTTT
clone size: .; D gene: TRBD1; V gene: TRBV6-1; J gene: TRBJ2-5; CDR3 protein: CASSPQLPGGETQYF; CDR3 DNA: TGTGCCAGCAGTCCACAGCTACCAGGGGGTGAGACCCAGTACTTC
clone size: .; D gene: .; V gene: TRBV28; J gene: TRBJ2-7; CDR3 protein: CASSLGWYSYEQYF; CDR3 DNA: TGTGCCAGCAGCTTAGGGTGGTACTCCTACGAGCAGTACTTC
clone size: once; D gene: .; V gene: TRBV30; J gene: TRBJ1-6; CDR3 protein: CAAHRRDSPLHF; CDR3 DNA: TGTGCCGCCCATAGGAGGGATTCACCCCTCCACTTT
clone size: .; D gene: .; V gene: TRBV5-6; J gene: TRBJ1-3; CDR3 protein: CASSSRVGHLSGNTIYF; CDR3 DNA: TGTGCCAGCAGCTCCCGGGTCGGACACCTCTCTGGAAACACCATATATTTT
clone size: .; D gene: .; V gene: TRBV29-1; J gene: TRBJ2-4; CDR3 protein: CSVEQQSNIQYF; CDR3 DNA: TGCAGCGTTGAACAACAGTCAAACATTCAGTACTTC